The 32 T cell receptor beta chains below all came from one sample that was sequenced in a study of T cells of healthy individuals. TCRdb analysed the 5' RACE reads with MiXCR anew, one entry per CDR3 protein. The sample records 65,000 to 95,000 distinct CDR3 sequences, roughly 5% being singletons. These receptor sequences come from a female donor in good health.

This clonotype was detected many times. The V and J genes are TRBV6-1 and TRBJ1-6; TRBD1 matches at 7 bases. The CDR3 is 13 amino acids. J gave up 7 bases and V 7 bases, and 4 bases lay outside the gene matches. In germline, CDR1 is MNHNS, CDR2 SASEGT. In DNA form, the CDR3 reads TGTGCCAGCACCGACAGGGACAATTCACCCCTCCACTTT. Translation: CASTDRDNSPLHF.

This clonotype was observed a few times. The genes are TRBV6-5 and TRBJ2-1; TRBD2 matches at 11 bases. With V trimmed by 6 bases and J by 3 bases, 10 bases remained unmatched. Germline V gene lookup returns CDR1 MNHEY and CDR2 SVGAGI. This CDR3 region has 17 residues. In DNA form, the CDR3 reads TGTGCCAGCAGGCGAACTCCGACTAGCGGGGTCTACAATGAGCAGTTCTTC. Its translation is CASRRTPTSGVYNEQFF.

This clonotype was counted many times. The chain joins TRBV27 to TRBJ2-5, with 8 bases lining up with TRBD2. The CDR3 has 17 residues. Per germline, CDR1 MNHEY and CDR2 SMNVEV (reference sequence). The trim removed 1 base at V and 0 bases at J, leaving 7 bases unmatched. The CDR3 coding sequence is TGTGCCAGCAGTTTATTACGGGGGGGGACCCACCAAGAGACCCAGTACTTC. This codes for CASSLLRGGTHQETQYF.

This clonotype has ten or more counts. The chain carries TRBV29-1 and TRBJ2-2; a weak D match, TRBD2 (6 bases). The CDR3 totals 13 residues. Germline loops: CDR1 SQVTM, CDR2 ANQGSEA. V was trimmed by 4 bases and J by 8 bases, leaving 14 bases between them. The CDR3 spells CSVGGLSVGELFF. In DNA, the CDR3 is TGCAGCGTTGGGGGACTTTCCGTGGGGGAGCTGTTTTTT.

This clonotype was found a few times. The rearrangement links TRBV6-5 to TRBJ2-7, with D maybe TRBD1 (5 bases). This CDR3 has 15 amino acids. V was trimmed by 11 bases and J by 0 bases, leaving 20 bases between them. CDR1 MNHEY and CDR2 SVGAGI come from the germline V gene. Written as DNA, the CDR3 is TGTGCCTCCAGCCTGGGCGACAGTCACTCCTACGAGCAGTACTTC. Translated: CASSLGDSHSYEQYF.

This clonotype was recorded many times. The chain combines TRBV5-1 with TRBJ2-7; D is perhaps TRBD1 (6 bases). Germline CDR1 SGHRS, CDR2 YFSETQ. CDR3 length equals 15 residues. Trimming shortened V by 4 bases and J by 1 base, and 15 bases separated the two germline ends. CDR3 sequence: CASSGKTTGSYEQYF. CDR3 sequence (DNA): TGCGCCAGCAGCGGAAAAACGACAGGATCCTACGAGCAGTACTTC.

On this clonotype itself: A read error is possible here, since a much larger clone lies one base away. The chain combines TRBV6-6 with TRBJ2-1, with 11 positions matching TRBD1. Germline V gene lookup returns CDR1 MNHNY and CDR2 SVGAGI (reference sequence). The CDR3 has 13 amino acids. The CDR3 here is CAGGQGANNEEFF. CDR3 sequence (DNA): TGTGCCGGAGGACAGGGGGCAAACAATGAGGAGTTCTTC.

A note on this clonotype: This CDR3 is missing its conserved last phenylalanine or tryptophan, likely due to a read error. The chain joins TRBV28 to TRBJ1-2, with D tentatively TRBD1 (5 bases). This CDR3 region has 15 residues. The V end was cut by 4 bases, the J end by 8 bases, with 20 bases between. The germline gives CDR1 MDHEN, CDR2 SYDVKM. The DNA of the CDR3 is TGTGCCAGCAGTTACGAGACCCGGGGGTTGGGCGGCTACACCTTA. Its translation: CASSYETRGLGGYTL.

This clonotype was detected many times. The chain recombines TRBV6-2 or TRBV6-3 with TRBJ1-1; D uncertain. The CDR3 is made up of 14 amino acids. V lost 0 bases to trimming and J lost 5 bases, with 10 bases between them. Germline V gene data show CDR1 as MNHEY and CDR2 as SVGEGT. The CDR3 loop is CASSYSPQVTEAFF. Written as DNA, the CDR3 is TGTGCCAGCAGTTACTCGCCCCAGGTGACTGAAGCTTTCTTT.

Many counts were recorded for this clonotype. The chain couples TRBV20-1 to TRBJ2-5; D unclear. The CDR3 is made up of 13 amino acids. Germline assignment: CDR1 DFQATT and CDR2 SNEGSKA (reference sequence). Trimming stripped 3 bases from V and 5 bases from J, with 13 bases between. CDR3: CSASYSGGETQYF. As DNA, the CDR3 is TGCAGTGCTAGTTATTCGGGTGGTGAGACCCAGTACTTC.

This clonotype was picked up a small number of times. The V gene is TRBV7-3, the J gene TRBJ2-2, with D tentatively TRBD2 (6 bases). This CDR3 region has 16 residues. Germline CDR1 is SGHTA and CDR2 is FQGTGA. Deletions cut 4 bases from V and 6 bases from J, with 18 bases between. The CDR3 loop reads CASSSSSTSSAGELFF. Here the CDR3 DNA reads TGTGCCAGCAGCTCTTCGTCGACTAGTTCTGCCGGGGAGCTGTTTTTT.

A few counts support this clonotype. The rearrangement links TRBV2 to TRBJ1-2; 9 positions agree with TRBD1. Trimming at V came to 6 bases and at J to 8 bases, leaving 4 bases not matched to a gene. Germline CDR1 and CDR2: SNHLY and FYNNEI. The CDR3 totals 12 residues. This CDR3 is CASRAGQGGYTF. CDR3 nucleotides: TGTGCCAGCAGGGCGGGACAGGGCGGCTACACCTTC.

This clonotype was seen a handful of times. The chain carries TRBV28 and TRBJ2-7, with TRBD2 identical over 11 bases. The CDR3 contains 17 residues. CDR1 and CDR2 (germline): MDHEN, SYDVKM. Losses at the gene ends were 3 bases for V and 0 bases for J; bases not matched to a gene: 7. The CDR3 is CASSFPGLAESSYEQYF. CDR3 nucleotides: TGTGCCAGCAGTTTCCCGGGACTAGCGGAAAGCTCCTACGAGCAGTACTTC. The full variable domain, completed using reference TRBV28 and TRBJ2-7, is DVKVTQSSRYLVKRTGEKVFLECVQDMDHENMFWYRQDPGLGLRLIYFSYDVKMKEKGDIPEGYSVSREKKERFSLILESASTNQTSMYLCASSFPGLAESSYEQYFGPGTRLTVT.

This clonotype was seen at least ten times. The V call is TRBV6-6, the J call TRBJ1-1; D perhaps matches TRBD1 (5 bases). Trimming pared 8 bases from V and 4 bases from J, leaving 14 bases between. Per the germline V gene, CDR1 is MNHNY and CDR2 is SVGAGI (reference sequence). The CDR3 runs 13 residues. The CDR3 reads CASVGDGGTEAFF. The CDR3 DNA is TGTGCCAGCGTGGGCGATGGGGGCACTGAAGCTTTCTTT.

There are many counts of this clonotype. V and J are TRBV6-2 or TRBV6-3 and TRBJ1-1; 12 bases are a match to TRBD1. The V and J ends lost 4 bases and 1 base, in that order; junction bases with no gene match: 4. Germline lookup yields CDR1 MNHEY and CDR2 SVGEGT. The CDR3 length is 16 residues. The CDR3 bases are TGTGCCAGCAGTTGGGGACAGGGGGCATGGAACACTGAAGCTTTCTTT. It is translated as CASSWGQGAWNTEAFF.

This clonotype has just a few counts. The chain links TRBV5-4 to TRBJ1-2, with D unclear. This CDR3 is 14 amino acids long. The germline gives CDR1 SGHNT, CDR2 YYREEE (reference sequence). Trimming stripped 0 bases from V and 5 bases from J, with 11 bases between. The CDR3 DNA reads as TGTGCCAGCAGCTTGGAAGGCCAGTGGTATGGCTACACCTTC. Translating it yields CASSLEGQWYGYTF.

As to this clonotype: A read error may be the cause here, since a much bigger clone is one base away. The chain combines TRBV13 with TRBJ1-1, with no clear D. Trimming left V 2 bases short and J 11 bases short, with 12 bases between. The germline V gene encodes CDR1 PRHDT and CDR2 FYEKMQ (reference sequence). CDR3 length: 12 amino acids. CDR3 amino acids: CASSLKGCQAFF. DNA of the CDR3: TGTGCCAGCAGCTTAAAAGGGTGTCAGGCTTTCTTT. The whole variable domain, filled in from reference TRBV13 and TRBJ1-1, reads AAGVIQSPRHLIKEKRETATLKCYPIPRHDTVYWYQQGPGQDPQFLISFYEKMQSDKGSIPDRFSAQQFSDYHSELNMSSLELGDSALYFCASSLKGCQAFFGQGTRLTVV.

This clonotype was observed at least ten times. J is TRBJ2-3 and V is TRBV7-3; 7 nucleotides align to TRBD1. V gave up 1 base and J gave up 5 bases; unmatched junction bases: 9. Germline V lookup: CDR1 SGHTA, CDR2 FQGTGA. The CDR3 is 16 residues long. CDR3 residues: CASSLNGDRVGDTQYF. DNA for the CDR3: TGTGCCAGCAGCTTAAACGGAGACAGGGTGGGAGATACGCAGTATTTT.

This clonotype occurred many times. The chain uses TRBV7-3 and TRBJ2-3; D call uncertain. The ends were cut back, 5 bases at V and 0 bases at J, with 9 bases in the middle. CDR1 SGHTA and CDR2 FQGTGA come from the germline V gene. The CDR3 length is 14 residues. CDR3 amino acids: CASSPDSSTDTQYF. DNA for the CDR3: TGTGCCAGCAGCCCAGACTCTAGCACAGATACGCAGTATTTT.

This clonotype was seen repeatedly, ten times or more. The CDR3 loop is CASSLGAQPQHF. The CDR3 DNA follows: TGTGCCAGCAGCTTAGGGGCACAGCCCCAGCATTTT. J is TRBJ1-5 and V is TRBV7-9; no reliable D call. The V gene's germline CDR1 is SEHNR and CDR2 FQNEAQ (reference sequence). The CDR3 consists of 12 residues. V dropped 1 base and J dropped 7 bases, with 5 bases sitting between them. Full variable domain (rest looked up from reference TRBV7-9 and TRBJ1-5): DTGVSQNPRHKITKRGQNVTFRCDPISEHNRLYWYRQTLGQGPEFLTYFQNEAQLEKSRLLSDRFSAERPKGSFSTLEIQRTEQGDSAMYLCASSLGAQPQHFGDGTRLSIL.

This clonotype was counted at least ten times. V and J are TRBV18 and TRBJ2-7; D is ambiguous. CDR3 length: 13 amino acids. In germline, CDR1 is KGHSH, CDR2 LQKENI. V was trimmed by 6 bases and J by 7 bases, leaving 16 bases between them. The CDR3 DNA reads TGTGCCAGCTCCTTCTCTAGGACCCAGGAGCAGTACTTC. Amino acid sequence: CASSFSRTQEQYF.

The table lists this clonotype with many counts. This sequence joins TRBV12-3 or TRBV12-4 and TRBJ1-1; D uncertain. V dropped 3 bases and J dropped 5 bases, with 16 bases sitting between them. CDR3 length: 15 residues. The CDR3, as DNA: TGTGCCAGCAGTTTCGGGCTCACGGTACGGACTGAAGCTTTCTTT. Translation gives CASSFGLTVRTEAFF.

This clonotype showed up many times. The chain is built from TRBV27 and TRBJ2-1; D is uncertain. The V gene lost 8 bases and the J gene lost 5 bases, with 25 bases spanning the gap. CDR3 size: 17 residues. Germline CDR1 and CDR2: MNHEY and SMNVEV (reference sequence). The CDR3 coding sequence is TGTGCCAGCCTCCCCTCCCTTTACAAGACTCGGAACAATGAGCAGTTCTTC. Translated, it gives CASLPSLYKTRNNEQFF.

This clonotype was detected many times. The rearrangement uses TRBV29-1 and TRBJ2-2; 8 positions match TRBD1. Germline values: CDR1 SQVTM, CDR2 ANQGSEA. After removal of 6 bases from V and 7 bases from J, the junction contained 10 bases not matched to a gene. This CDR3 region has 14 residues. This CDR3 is CSVRTGTLGGELFF. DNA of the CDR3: TGCAGCGTGCGGACAGGGACCCTCGGCGGGGAGCTGTTTTTT.

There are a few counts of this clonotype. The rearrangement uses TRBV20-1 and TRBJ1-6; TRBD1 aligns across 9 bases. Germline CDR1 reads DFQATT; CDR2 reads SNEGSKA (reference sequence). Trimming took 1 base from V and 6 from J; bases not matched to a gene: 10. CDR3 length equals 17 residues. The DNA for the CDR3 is TGCAGTGCTAGAGTTCTAGACGGGACAGGGCCTAATTCACCCCTCCACTTT. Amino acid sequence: CSARVLDGTGPNSPLHF.

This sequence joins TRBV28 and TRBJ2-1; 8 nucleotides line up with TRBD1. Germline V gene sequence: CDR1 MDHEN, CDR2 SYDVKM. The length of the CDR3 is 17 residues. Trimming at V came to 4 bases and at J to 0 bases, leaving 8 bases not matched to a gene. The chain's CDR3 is CASSYLRDRPSYNEQFF. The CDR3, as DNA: TGTGCCAGCAGTTACCTCCGGGACAGGCCCTCCTACAATGAGCAGTTCTTC.

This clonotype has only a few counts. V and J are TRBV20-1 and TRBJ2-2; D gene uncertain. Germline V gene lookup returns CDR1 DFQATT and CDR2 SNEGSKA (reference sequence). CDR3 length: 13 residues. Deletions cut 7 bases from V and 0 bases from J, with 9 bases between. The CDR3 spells CSGGYPNTGELFF. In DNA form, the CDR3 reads TGCAGTGGTGGGTATCCGAACACCGGGGAGCTGTTTTTT.

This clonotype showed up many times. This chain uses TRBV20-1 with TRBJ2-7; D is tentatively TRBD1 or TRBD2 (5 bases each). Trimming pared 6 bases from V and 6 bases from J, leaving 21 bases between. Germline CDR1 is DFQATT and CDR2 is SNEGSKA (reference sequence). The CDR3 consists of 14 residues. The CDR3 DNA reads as TGCAGTGCGAGGGGCGGAAGGGGTGGCGCCGAGCAGTACTTC. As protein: CSARGGRGGAEQYF.

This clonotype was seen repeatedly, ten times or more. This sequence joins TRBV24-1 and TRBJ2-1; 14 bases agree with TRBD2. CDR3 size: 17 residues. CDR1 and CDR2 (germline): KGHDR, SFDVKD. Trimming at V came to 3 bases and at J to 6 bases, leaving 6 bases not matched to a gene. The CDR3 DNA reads TGTGCCACCAGTGATCCCCGACTAGCGGGAGGGCTCAATGAGCAGTTCTTC. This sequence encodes CATSDPRLAGGLNEQFF.

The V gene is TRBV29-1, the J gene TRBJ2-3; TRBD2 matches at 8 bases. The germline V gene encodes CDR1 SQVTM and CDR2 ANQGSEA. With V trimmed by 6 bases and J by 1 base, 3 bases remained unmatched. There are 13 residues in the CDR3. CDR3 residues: CSVSGLGTDTQYF. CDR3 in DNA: TGCAGCGTCTCGGGACTAGGCACAGATACGCAGTATTTT.

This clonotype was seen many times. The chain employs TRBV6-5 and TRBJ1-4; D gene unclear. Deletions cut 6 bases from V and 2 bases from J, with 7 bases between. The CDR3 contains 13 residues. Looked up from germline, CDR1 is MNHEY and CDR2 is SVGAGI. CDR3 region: CASSPETNEKLFF. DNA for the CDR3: TGTGCCAGCAGCCCTGAGACTAATGAAAAACTGTTTTTT.

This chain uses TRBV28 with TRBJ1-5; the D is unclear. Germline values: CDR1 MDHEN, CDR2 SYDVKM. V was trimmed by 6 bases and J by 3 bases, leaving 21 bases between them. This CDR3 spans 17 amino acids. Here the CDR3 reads CASSPNGRVEPNQPQHF. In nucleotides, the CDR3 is TGTGCCAGCAGCCCCAACGGACGCGTAGAACCCAATCAGCCCCAGCATTTT.